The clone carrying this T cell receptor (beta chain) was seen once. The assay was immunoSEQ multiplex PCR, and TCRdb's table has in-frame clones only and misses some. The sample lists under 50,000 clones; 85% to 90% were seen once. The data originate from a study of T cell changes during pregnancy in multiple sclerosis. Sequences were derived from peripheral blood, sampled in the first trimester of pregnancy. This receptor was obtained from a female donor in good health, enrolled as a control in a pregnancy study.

CDR3 in amino acids: CASSVVGGNTEAFF. DNA for the CDR3: TGTGCCAGCAGTGTCGTAGGGGGCAACACTGAAGCTTTCTTT. The chain links TRBV2 to TRBJ1-1; 7 nucleotides agree with TRBD1. V shed 4 bases, J shed 2 bases, and the junction held 4 bases outside the gene matches. This CDR3 region has 14 residues. Germline V gene lookup returns CDR1 SNHLY and CDR2 FYNNEI.